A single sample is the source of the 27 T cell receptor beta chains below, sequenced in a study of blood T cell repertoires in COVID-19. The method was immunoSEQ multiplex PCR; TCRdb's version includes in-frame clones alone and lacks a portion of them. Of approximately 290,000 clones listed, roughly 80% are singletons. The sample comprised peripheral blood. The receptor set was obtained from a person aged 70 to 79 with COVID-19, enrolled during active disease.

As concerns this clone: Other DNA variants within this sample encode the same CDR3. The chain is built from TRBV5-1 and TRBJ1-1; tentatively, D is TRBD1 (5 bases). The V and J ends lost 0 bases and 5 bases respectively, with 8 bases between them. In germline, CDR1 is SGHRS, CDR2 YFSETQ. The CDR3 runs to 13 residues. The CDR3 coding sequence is TGCGCCAGCAGCTTGGGTCCAGGGACTGAAGCTTTCTTT. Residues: CASSLGPGTEAFF.

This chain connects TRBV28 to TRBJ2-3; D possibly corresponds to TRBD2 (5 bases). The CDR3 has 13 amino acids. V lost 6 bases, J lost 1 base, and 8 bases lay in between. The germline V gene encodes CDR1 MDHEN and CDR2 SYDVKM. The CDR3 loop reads CASSWGGTDTQYF. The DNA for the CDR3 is TGTGCCAGCAGCTGGGGAGGCACAGATACGCAGTATTTT.

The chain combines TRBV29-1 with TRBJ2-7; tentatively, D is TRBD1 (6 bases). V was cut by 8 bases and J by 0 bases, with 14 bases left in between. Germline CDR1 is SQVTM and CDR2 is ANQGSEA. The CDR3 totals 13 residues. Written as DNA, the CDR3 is TGCAGCTGGCCGGCAGGGGACTCCTACGAGCAGTACTTC. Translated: CSWPAGDSYEQYF.

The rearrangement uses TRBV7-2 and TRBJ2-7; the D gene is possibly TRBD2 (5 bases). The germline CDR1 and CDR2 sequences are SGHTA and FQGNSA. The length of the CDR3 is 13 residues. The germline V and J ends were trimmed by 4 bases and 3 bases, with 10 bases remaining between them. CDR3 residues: CASSYGLNYEQYF. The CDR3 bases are TGTGCCAGCAGCTATGGACTGAACTACGAGCAGTACTTC.

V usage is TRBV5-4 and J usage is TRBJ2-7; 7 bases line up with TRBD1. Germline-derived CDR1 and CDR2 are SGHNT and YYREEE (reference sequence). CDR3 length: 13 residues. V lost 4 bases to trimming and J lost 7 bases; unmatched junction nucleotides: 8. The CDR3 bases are TGTGCCAGCAGCCCCGGGACAGATCGTGAGCAGTACTTC. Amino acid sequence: CASSPGTDREQYF.

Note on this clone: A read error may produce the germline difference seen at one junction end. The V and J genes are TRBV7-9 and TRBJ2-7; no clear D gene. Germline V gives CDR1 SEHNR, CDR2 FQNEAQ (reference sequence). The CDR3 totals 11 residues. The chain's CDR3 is CASSFSSEQYF. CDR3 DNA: TGTGCCAGCAGCTTCTCCTCCGAGCAGTACTTC.

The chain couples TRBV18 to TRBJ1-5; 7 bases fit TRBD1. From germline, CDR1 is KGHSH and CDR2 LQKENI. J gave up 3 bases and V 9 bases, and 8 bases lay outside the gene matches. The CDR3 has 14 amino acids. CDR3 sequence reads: CASKTGTDNQPQHF. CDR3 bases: TGTGCCAGTAAAACCGGGACAGACAATCAGCCCCAGCATTTT.

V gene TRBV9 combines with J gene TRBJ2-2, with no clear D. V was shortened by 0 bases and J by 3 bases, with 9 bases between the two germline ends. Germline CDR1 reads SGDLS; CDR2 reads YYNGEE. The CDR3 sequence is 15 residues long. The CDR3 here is CASSVVDADTGELFF. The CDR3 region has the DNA TGTGCCAGCAGCGTAGTGGATGCGGACACCGGGGAGCTGTTTTTT.

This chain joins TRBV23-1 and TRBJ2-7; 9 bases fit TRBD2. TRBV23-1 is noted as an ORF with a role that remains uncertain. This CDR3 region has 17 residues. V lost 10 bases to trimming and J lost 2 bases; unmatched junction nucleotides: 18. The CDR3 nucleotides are TGCGCCATTGCGGGAGGGGTTGGAGGGAGAAGGGCCTACGAGCAGTACTTC. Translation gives CAIAGGVGGRRAYEQYF.

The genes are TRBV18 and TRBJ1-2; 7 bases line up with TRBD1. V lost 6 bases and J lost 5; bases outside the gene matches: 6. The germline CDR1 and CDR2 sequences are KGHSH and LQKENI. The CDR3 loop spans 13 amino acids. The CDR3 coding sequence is TGTGCCAGCTCGCCGGACAGGACATATGGCTACACCTTC. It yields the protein CASSPDRTYGYTF.

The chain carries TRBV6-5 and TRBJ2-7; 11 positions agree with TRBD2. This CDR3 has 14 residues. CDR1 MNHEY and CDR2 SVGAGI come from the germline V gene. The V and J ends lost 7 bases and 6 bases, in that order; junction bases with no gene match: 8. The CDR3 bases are TGTGCCAGCAATTCACTAGCGGGAGTAGGCGAGCAGTACTTC. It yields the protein CASNSLAGVGEQYF.

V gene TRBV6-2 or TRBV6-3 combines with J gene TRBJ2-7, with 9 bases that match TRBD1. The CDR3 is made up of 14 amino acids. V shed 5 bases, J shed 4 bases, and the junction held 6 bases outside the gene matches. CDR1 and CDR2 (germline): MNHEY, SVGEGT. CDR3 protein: CASSKPGQGYEQYF. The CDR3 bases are TGTGCCAGCAGTAAACCGGGACAGGGTTACGAGCAGTACTTC.

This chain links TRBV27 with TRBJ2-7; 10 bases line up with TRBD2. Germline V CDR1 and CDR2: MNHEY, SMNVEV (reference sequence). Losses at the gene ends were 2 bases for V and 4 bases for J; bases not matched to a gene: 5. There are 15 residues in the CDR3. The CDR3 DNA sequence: TGTGCCAGCAGTTTAAGGGGACTAGCGTCGTACGAGCAGTACTTC. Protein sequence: CASSLRGLASYEQYF.

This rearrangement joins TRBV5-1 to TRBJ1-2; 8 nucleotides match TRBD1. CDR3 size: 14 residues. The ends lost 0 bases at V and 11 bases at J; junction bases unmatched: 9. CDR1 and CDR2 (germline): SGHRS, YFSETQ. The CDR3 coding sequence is TGCGCCAGCAGCTTGGGGACAGGGCGCGAGGTTTACACCTTC. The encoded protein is CASSLGTGREVYTF. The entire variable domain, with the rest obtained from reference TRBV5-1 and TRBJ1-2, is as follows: KAGVTQTPRYLIKTRGQQVTLSCSPISGHRSVSWYQQTPGQGLQFLFEYFSETQRNKGNFPGRFSGRQFSNSRSEMNVSTLELGDSALYLCASSLGTGREVYTFGSGTRLTVV.

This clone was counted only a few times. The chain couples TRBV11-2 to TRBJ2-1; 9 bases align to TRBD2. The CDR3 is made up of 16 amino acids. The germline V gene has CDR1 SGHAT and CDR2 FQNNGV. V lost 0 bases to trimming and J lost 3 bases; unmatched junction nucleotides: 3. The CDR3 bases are TGTGCCAGCAGCTTAGAACTAGCGGGCAACTACAATGAGCAGTTCTTC. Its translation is CASSLELAGNYNEQFF.

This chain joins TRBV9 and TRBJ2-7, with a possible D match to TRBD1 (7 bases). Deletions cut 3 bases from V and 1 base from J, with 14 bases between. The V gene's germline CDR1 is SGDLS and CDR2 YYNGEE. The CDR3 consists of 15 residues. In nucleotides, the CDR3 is TGTGCCAGCAGCGCCATGACAGGGACTTCCTACGAGCAGTACTTC. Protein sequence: CASSAMTGTSYEQYF.

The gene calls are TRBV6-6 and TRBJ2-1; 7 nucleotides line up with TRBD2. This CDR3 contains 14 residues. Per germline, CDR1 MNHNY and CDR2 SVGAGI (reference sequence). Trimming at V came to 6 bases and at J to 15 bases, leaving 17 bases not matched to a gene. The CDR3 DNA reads TGTGCCAGCAGCCCTTTATTAAGGGAGCGGGATCCGTTCTTC. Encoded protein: CASSPLLRERDPFF.

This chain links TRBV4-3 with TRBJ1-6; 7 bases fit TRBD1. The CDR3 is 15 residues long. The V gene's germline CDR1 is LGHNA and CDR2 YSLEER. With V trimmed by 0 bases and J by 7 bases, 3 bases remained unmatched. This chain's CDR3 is CASSQEAGGNSPLHF. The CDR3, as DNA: TGCGCCAGCAGCCAAGAGGCAGGGGGGAATTCACCCCTCCACTTT.

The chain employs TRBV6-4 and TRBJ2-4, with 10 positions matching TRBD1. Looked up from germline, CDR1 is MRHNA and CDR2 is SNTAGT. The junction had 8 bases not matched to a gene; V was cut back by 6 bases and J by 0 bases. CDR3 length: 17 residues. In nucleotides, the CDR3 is TGTGCCAGCAGCTCCTGGGACAGGGGAATAGCCAAAAACATTCAGTACTTC. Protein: CASSSWDRGIAKNIQYF.

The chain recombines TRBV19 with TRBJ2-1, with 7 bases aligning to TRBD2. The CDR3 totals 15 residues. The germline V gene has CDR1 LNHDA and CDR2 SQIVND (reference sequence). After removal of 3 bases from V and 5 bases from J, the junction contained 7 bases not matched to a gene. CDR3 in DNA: TGTGCCAGTAGTATTTCTAGCGGAAAACACAATGAGCAGTTCTTC. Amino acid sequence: CASSISSGKHNEQFF.

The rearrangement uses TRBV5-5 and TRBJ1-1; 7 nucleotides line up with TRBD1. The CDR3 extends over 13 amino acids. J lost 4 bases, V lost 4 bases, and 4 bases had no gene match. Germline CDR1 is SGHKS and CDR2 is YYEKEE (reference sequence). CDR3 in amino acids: CASSTGVGTEAFF. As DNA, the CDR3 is TGTGCCAGCAGCACAGGGGTGGGCACTGAAGCTTTCTTT.

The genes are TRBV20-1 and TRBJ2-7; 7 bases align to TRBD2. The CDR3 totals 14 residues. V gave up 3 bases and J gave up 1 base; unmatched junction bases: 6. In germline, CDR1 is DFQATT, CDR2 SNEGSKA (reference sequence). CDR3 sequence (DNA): TGCAGTGCTAGTCCCCCGGGACTATCCTACGAGCAGTACTTC. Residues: CSASPPGLSYEQYF.

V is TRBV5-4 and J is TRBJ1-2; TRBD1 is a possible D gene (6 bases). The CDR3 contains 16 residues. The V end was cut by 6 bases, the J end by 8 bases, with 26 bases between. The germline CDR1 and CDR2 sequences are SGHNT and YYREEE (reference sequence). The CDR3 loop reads CASTLGGRYRSRGYTF. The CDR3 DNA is TGTGCCAGCACCCTTGGGGGCAGGTACAGGTCACGGGGCTACACCTTC.

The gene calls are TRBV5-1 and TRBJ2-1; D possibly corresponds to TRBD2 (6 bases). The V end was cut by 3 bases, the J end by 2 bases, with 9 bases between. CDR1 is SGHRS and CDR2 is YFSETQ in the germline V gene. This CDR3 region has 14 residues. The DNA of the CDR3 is TGCGCCAGCAGCTGGAGGGGAGCCTACAATGAGCAGTTCTTC. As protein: CASSWRGAYNEQFF.

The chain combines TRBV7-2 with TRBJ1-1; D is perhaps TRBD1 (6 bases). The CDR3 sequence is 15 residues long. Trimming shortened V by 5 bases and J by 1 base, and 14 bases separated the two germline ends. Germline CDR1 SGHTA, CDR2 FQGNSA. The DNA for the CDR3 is TGTGCCAGCAGCCCAACAGGGAATCGGAACACTGAAGCTTTCTTT. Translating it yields CASSPTGNRNTEAFF. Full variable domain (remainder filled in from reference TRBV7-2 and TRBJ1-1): GAGVSQSPSNKVTEKGKDVELRCDPISGHTALYWYRQSLGQGLEFLIYFQGNSAPDKSGLPSDRFSAERTGGSVSTLTIQRTQQEDSAVYLCASSPTGNRNTEAFFGQGTRLTVV.

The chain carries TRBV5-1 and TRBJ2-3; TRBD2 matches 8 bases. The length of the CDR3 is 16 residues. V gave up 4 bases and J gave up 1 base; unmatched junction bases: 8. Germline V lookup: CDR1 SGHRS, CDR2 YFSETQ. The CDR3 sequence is CASSTSGGAGTDTQYF. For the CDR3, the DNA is TGCGCCAGCAGCACAAGCGGGGGAGCTGGCACAGATACGCAGTATTTT.

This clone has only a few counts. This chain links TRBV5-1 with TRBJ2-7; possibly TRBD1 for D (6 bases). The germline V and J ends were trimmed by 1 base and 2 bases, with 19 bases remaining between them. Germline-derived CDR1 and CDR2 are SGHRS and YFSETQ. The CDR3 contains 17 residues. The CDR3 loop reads CASSLTRTAGWAYEQYF. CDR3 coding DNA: TGCGCCAGCAGCTTGACCCGGACAGCCGGATGGGCCTACGAGCAGTACTTC. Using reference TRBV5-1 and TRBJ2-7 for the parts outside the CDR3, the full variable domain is KAGVTQTPRYLIKTRGQQVTLSCSPISGHRSVSWYQQTPGQGLQFLFEYFSETQRNKGNFPGRFSGRQFSNSRSEMNVSTLELGDSALYLCASSLTRTAGWAYEQYFGPGTRLTVT.